The 8 T cell receptor beta chains presented below share a single source sample, sequenced in a study of CD8+ T cells in alopecia areata. Treatment specified: oral pan-JAK inhibitor, 5-10 mg twice daily. After isolation, RNA underwent reverse transcription to generate cDNA as the sequencing template. The method was immunoSEQ multiplex PCR; TCRdb's version includes in-frame clones alone and lacks a portion of them. The sample carries 100,000 to 150,000 clones, roughly 55% recorded once. The sequences come from CD4+ T cells sorted from blood, collected at week 4, from a patient treated with tofacitinib. These receptors were collected from a human donor with alopecia areata.

The gene calls are TRBV7-9 and TRBJ2-7, with a weak D call TRBD1 (6 bases). From germline, CDR1 is SEHNR and CDR2 FQNEAQ (reference sequence). Trimming took off 5 bases at V and 6 bases at J, with 17 bases between the two ends. The CDR3 extends over 14 amino acids. CDR3 bases: TGTGCCAGCAGCCACGGAGCGACAGGATCCGAGCAGTACTTC. Translating gives CASSHGATGSEQYF. Together with reference TRBV7-9 and TRBJ2-7, the CDR3 gives the full variable domain: DTGVSQNPRHKITKRGQNVTFRCDPISEHNRLYWYRQTLGQGPEFLTYFQNEAQLEKSRLLSDRFSAERPKGSFSTLEIQRTEQGDSAMYLCASSHGATGSEQYFGPGTRLTVT.

The rearrangement uses TRBV6-1 and TRBJ2-7; a possible D gene is TRBD1 (5 bases). Trimming stripped 3 bases from V and 1 base from J, with 13 bases between. The CDR3 extends over 15 amino acids. Per the germline V gene, CDR1 is MNHNS and CDR2 is SASEGT. The CDR3 protein is CASSDSRQGSYEQYF. In DNA form, the CDR3 reads TGTGCCAGCAGTGATTCACGGCAGGGTTCCTACGAGCAGTACTTC.

This chain connects TRBV5-1 to TRBJ2-3, with 13 nucleotides matching TRBD2. The CDR3 sequence is 16 residues long. J gave up 4 bases and V 4 bases, and 6 bases lay outside the gene matches. Germline CDR1 reads SGHRS; CDR2 reads YFSETQ. Here the CDR3 DNA reads TGCGCCAGCAGCGGCGGAGGACTAGCGGGAGCAGATACGCAGTATTTT. Protein product: CASSGGGLAGADTQYF.

This CDR3 is CSVEDQPAYEQYF. CDR3 bases: TGCAGCGTTGAAGATCAACCGGCCTACGAGCAGTACTTC. The V and J genes are TRBV29-1 and TRBJ2-7; D gene ambiguous. CDR1 and CDR2 (germline): SQVTM, ANQGSEA. The length of the CDR3 is 13 residues. Trimming stripped 0 bases from V and 2 bases from J, with 8 bases between.

The chain carries TRBV5-1 and TRBJ2-3; D call uncertain. V lost 0 bases, J lost 3 bases, and 11 bases lay in between. Germline-derived CDR1 and CDR2 are SGHRS and YFSETQ. There are 15 residues in the CDR3. The DNA for the CDR3 is TGCGCCAGCAGCTTGGGTTTAGACGGAACAGATACGCAGTATTTT. Translation: CASSLGLDGTDTQYF.

This clone showed up just a few times. This chain links TRBV9 with TRBJ2-5, with D hard to call. Trimming removed 4 bases from V and 4 bases from J, with 11 bases in between. The CDR3 runs 13 residues. Germline CDR1 SGDLS, CDR2 YYNGEE. The CDR3 here is CASSQIPGETQYF. CDR3 DNA: TGTGCCAGCAGCCAAATCCCCGGAGAGACCCAGTACTTC.

For this clone: One end of the junction varies from germline; a read error may be responsible. The V gene is TRBV6-1, the J gene TRBJ2-1; 7 bases fit TRBD2. Per germline, CDR1 MNHNS and CDR2 SASEGT. The CDR3 spans 13 residues. CDR3 in amino acids: CASREAGNNEQFF. The CDR3 bases are TGTGCCAGCAGGGAAGCGGGAAACAATGAGCAGTTCTTC.

The chain couples TRBV7-6 to TRBJ2-5, with D hard to call. The CDR3 totals 13 residues. Trimming took off 4 bases at V and 1 base at J, with 7 bases between the two ends. From germline, CDR1 is SGHVS and CDR2 FNYEAQ. CDR3: CASSSVSQETQYF. As DNA, the CDR3 is TGTGCCAGCAGCTCCGTCAGCCAAGAGACCCAGTACTTC.